These T cell receptor beta chains were read from a single sample in a study of shared clonotypes between healthy human individuals. Using immunoSEQ multiplex PCR, the repertoire was profiled, and TCRdb retains in-frame clones only, with some absent. The table includes about 490,000 clones, about 79% detected once. The sequenced sample was PBMCs. Source of these receptors: a woman aged 35 to 49 in good health. Some clones in this sample may be carry-over from other donors' samples. The CDR3 runs from the conserved cysteine through the conserved F or W. The order of the fields is V gene, J gene, D gene, clone size, CDR3 DNA, CDR3 protein. D genes are given only for firm matches. Clone size is given for some rows only: seen once, a few or many times, or a class if the clone is expanded.

>TRBV7-3|TRBJ2-3|-|-
TGTGCCAGCAGCCTGGACTATAATACGCAGTATTTT
CASSLDYNTQYF
>TRBV7-8|TRBJ2-2|-|-
TGTGCCAGCAGCTTAGGGCTAGCCACACAAGGGGGCGGGGAGCTGTTTTTT
CASSLGLATQGGGELFF
>TRBV7-6|TRBJ2-3|-|many
TGTGCCAGCAGCTCATACAGGTCAGATACGCAGTATTTT
CASSSYRSDTQYF
>TRBV10-3|TRBJ1-3|TRBD1|-
TGTGCCATCAGGGACAGGGGCGTAAGCTCTGGAAACACCATATATTTT
CAIRDRGVSSGNTIYF
>TRBV2|TRBJ2-5|TRBD1|-
TGTGCCAGAGGACAGGCAATCCAAGAGACCCAGTACTTC
CARGQAIQETQYF
>TRBV5-1|TRBJ2-5|TRBD2|-
TGCGCCAGCAGCTTAGGACTAGCGGGAGAAGGAGAGACCCAGTACTTC
CASSLGLAGEGETQYF
>TRBV2|TRBJ2-2|TRBD2|once
TGTGCCAGCAGTCGTACAATCATAGCGGGAGGTGGCACCGGGGAGCTGTTTTTT
CASSRTIIAGGGTGELFF
>TRBV19|TRBJ2-3|-|-
TGTGCCAGTACCCCCCTACGGGGTGGAAGCCCAGATACGCAGTATTTT
CASTPLRGGSPDTQYF
>TRBV7-3|TRBJ1-5|-|-
TGTGCCAGCAGCTTAATCCGCAACTTTAGCAATCAGCCCCAGCATTTT
CASSLIRNFSNQPQHF
>TRBV7-2|TRBJ2-1|TRBD1|many
TGTGCCAGCATCCCGGACAGGGAGCCCTACAATGAGCAGTTCTTC
CASIPDREPYNEQFF
>TRBV2|TRBJ2-2|-|-
TGTGCCAGCAGTGTCGCCGGGGAGCTGTTTTTT
CASSVAGELFF
>TRBV6-5|TRBJ2-2|-|-
TGTGCCAGCAGTTACTCGAGTCAGGGGAACACCGGGGAGCTGTTTTTT
CASSYSSQGNTGELFF
>TRBV15|TRBJ2-3|-|-
TGTGCCACCAGCAGAGAACCCCTGAGAGGAGATACGCAGTATTTT
CATSREPLRGDTQYF
>TRBV9|TRBJ2-7|TRBD2|-
TGTGCCAGCAGCGTAACCAGCGGGAGCTACGAGCAGTACTTC
CASSVTSGSYEQYF
>TRBV25-1|TRBJ1-2|-|-
TGTGCCAGCAGTCTCCTGACTCATAACTATGGCTACACCTTC
CASSLLTHNYGYTF
>TRBV5-6|TRBJ2-7|-|-
TGTGCCAGCAGCTTTACAGGGGGGAGGGACGAGCAGTACTTC
CASSFTGGRDEQYF
>TRBV7-3|TRBJ2-3|-|-
TGTGCCAGCAGCTTACGTCAGGGTGGGCTTAGCACAGATACGCAGTATTTT
CASSLRQGGLSTDTQYF
>TRBV7-2|TRBJ2-3|-|-
TGTGCCAGCAGCCCCGAGGAGGCTAGATTCACAGATACGCAGTATTTT
CASSPEEARFTDTQYF
>TRBV7-2|TRBJ2-7|-|-
TGTGCCAGCAGCTTAGATCCCCCTAGGGGGCAGTACTTC
CASSLDPPRGQYF
>TRBV4-2|TRBJ2-1|TRBD2|-
TGTGCCAGCAGCCAAGATGGCGGGAGCCACAATGAGCAGTTCTTC
CASSQDGGSHNEQFF
>TRBV7-2|TRBJ2-5|-|few
TGTGCCAGCAGCTCCCGGGTCAGCGAGACCCAGTACTTC
CASSSRVSETQYF
>TRBV28|TRBJ2-5|-|-
TGTGCCAGCACCCCTCGGGGCAGGAGCCAAGAGACCCAGTACTTC
CASTPRGRSQETQYF
>TRBV10-3|TRBJ1-3|-|few
TGTGCCATCAGTGTCGCGGCGGGCCACTCTGGAAACACCATATATTTT
CAISVAAGHSGNTIYF
>TRBV14|TRBJ2-7|TRBD2|once
TGTGCCAGCAGCGGCCCGGGACTAGGGGGTTCGAAGCAGTACTTC
CASSGPGLGGSKQYF
>TRBV30|TRBJ2-7|-|-
TGTGCCTGGAGTGTATGGAGGGGCGGTGAGCAGTACTTC
CAWSVWRGGEQYF
>TRBV20-1|TRBJ2-3|-|-
TGCAGTGCTAGTAGAGATACGCAGTATTTT
CSASRDTQYF
>TRBV27|TRBJ2-3|-|once
TGTGCCACCAGACCCGACAGAATAAGCACAGATACGCAGTATTTT
CATRPDRISTDTQYF
>TRBV29-1|TRBJ2-7|-|once
TGCAGCGTTCTGGGGCGCGCCTACGAGCAGTACTTC
CSVLGRAYEQYF
>TRBV5-8|TRBJ2-5|TRBD2|-
TGTGCCAGCAGCCCCTTCGGAGAAGCGGGAGGCGGAGAGACCCAGTACTTC
CASSPFGEAGGGETQYF
>TRBV18|TRBJ2-3|-|few
TGTGCCAGCTCGACCACTCAGCTGCAGGCAGATACGCAGTATTTT
CASSTTQLQADTQYF
>TRBV5-1|TRBJ2-5|TRBD1|-
TGCGCCAGCAGCTTGGTCGGGACAGGGACGCAGGAGACCCAGTACTTC
CASSLVGTGTQETQYF
>TRBV9|TRBJ2-3|TRBD2|-
TGTGCCAGCAGCGTAGTGGGGACTAGCGGGAGTGCAGATACGCAGTATTTT
CASSVVGTSGSADTQYF
>TRBV15|TRBJ2-5|-|-
TGTGCCACCAGCAGCTTGTCGGTTATCCAAGAGACCCAGTACTTC
CATSSLSVIQETQYF
>TRBV7-7|TRBJ2-5|TRBD2|-
TGTGCCAGCAGCTTAGGGGGGACTAGACGTCAAGAGACCCAGTACTTC
CASSLGGTRRQETQYF
>TRBV11-2|TRBJ2-2|-|-
TGTGCCAGCAGGGGGAGAGTTGACACCGGGGAGCTGTTTTTT
CASRGRVDTGELFF
>TRBV2|TRBJ1-2|-|-
TGTGCCAGCAGTGAAACGAAGGCTAACTATGGCTACACCTTC
CASSETKANYGYTF
>TRBV18|TRBJ2-3|-|-
TGTGCCAGCTCACCACCACTAGATACAGGTACGCAGTATTTT
CASSPPLDTGTQYF
>TRBV11-2|TRBJ1-1|-|-
TGTGCCAGCAGCTTAAATCAGGGGTGGACTGAAGCTTTCTTT
CASSLNQGWTEAFF
>TRBV2|TRBJ2-7|-|few
TGTGCCAGCACCGGCCCGGCATATTCCTACGAGCAGTACTTC
CASTGPAYSYEQYF
>TRBV28|TRBJ1-3|-|-
TGTGCCAGCAGTTCCCCCGGGAGTCGAAGAAACACCATATATTTT
CASSSPGSRRNTIYF
>TRBV2|TRBJ2-1|-|-
TGTGCCAGCAGCAGACCCCCCAATGAGCAGTTCTTC
CASSRPPNEQFF
>TRBV30|TRBJ2-6|TRBD1|many
TGTGCCTGGAGGCCGGGACAGGGAATTGGGGCCAACGTCCTGACTTTC
CAWRPGQGIGANVLTF
>TRBV12-2|TRBJ2-7|-|-
TGTGCAAGTCGCTTATCTTTAGCATCCGAGCAGTACTTC
CASRLSLASEQYF
>TRBV4-2|TRBJ2-7|-|-
TGTGCCAGCAGCCAAGAGGTCGGGCGGGAAGGGTACGAGCAGTACTTC
CASSQEVGREGYEQYF
>TRBV7-7|TRBJ2-5|-|-
TGTGCCGGCAGCTTAAATACTGGAACGGGATTCCTTCAAGAGACCCAGTACTTC
CAGSLNTGTGFLQETQYF